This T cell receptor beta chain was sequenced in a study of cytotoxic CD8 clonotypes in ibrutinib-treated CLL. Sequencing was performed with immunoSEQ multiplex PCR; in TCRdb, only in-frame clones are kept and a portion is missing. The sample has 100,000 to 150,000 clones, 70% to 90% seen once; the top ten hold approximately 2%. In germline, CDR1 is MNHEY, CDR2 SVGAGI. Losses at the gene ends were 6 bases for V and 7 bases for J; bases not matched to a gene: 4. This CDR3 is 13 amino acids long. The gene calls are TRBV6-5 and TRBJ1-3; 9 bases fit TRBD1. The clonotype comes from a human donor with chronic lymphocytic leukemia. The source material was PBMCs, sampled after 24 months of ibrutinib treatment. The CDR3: CASRGQGGNTIYF. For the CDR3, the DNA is TGTGCCAGCAGGGGACAGGGCGGCAACACCATATATTTT.